This T cell receptor (beta chain) was identified in a study of blood T cells in healthy people across ages. Study details: When template switching was applied, about one barcoded beta molecule was captured per two T cells.

Regarding the study as a whole: With unsorted PBMCs, a conclusive comparison of naive versus antigen-experienced cells was not possible. Changes in expanded clonotypes were possibly confounded, as the CMV status of donors was unknown.

A note on this clonotype: Its antigen is currently unknown.

Next came a second PCR, run for about 6 to 11 cycles, which used a sample-barcoded 5' primer along with a J-beta primer mix. Each cDNA molecule was tagged by a template-switch adaptor with 12 random nucleotides. MiXCR, run by TCRdb on the 5' RACE reads, gives a single entry per CDR3 protein. Found here are 780,000 or so distinct CDR3 sequences, around half of them singletons; the top ten hold approximately 40%. The trim removed 3 bases at V and 2 bases at J, leaving 11 bases unmatched. CDR1 and CDR2 from the germline V gene are SGDLS and YYNGEE. The CDR3 spans 18 residues. This sequence joins TRBV9 and TRBJ2-5; 12 bases agree with TRBD1. Source material: blood. The sequence was obtained from an elderly man in good health. CDR3 bases: TGTGCCAGCAGCGGCCGGAGCGGGACAGGGGGCGTTCAAGAGACCCAGTACTTC. It translates to CASSGRSGTGGVQETQYF. Based on the CDR3 plus reference TRBV9 and TRBJ2-5, the full variable domain is DSGVTQTPKHLITATGQRVTLRCSPRSGDLSVYWYQQSLDQGLQFLIQYYNGEERAKGNILERFSAQQFPDLHSELNLSSLELGDSALYFCASSGRSGTGGVQETQYFGPGTRLLVL.